Each of the 27 T cell receptor beta chains below was sequenced from the same sample in a study of blood T cell repertoires in COVID-19. Repertoires were generated with immunoSEQ multiplex PCR, while TCRdb's copy carries only in-frame clones and drops some. The repertoire holds approximately 70,000 clones, with roughly 88% as singletons. Sequencing input: peripheral blood. The receptors stem from a human donor in a cohort sampled during active COVID-19.

V gene TRBV5-1 combines with J gene TRBJ2-5, with TRBD2 as a possible D gene (6 bases). Per the germline V gene, CDR1 is SGHRS and CDR2 is YFSETQ. The CDR3 extends over 14 amino acids. Trimming left V 4 bases short and J 4 bases short, with 14 bases between. The CDR3 DNA is TGCGCCAGCAGCCCCACCGGGGGATCAGAGACCCAGTACTTC. Its translation: CASSPTGGSETQYF.

The V gene is TRBV10-3, the J gene TRBJ1-5; no firm D call. The CDR3 covers 12 residues. Germline V gives CDR1 ENHRY, CDR2 SYGVKD. Trimming took 4 bases from V and 5 from J, leaving 6 bases between them. For the CDR3, the DNA is TGTGCCATCAGTGTTGAGGATCAGCCCCAGCATTTT. Its protein is CAISVEDQPQHF.

The chain has TRBV18 and TRBJ2-5; D might be TRBD2 (5 bases). Germline CDR1 and CDR2: KGHSH and LQKENI. Between the trimmed V and J ends, which lost 0 bases and 5 bases, there was a span of 7 bases. The CDR3 runs to 13 residues. CDR3 residues: CASSPPPGETQYF. Here the CDR3 DNA reads TGTGCCAGCTCACCACCCCCGGGGGAGACCCAGTACTTC.

Here the CDR3 DNA reads TGTGCCAGCAGTGAAGCCGGATGGGAGGTCACAGATACGCAGTATTTT. Residues: CASSEAGWEVTDTQYF. The J gene is TRBJ2-3, the V gene TRBV2; D is perhaps TRBD2 (6 bases). Trimming left V 0 bases short and J 2 bases short, with 12 bases between. Germline assignment: CDR1 SNHLY and CDR2 FYNNEI. CDR3 length: 16 amino acids.

This chain uses TRBV5-1 with TRBJ1-1, with 9 bases aligning to TRBD1. V lost 0 bases to trimming and J lost 7 bases; unmatched junction nucleotides: 7. The CDR3 is 15 residues long. The V gene's germline CDR1 is SGHRS and CDR2 YFSETQ. CDR3 sequence (DNA): TGCGCCAGCAGCTTGGGACAGGGGGTCTCGCTTGAAGCTTTCTTT. Its translation: CASSLGQGVSLEAFF.

V gene TRBV13 combines with J gene TRBJ2-1, with TRBD1 as a possible D gene (6 bases). Germline loops: CDR1 PRHDT, CDR2 FYEKMQ (reference sequence). V was trimmed by 3 bases and J by 3 bases, leaving 9 bases between them. The CDR3 extends over 14 amino acids. The DNA for the CDR3 is TGTGCCAGCAGCTTGGTCAGGGGCTACAATGAGCAGTTCTTC. Encoded protein: CASSLVRGYNEQFF.

In its sample, this clone was seen once. This rearrangement joins TRBV18 to TRBJ2-5; 7 nucleotides match TRBD1. CDR3 length: 14 residues. V shed 3 bases, J shed 2 bases, and the junction held 3 bases outside the gene matches. Germline CDR1 reads KGHSH; CDR2 reads LQKENI. The CDR3 spells CASSPGTDQETQYF. The CDR3 region has the DNA TGTGCCAGCTCACCCGGGACAGATCAAGAGACCCAGTACTTC.

This clone was seen a single time. The chain joins TRBV5-4 to TRBJ2-3, with 11 bases aligning to TRBD2. This CDR3 has 15 amino acids. V lost 3 bases to trimming and J lost 1 base; unmatched junction nucleotides: 1. Germline loops: CDR1 SGHNT, CDR2 YYREEE (reference sequence). The CDR3 nucleotides read TGTGCCAGCAGCTCGACTAGCGGGGGCACAGATACGCAGTATTTT. This gives the protein CASSSTSGGTDTQYF.

J is TRBJ2-5 and V is TRBV24-1; 10 positions agree with TRBD2. This CDR3 has 16 amino acids. V dropped 9 bases and J dropped 4; count of bases not matched to a gene: 13. The germline V gene has CDR1 KGHDR and CDR2 SFDVKD. CDR3 nucleotides: TGTGCCACCCAAGCGGGGGGGCTTGAAAGGGGAGAGACCCAGTACTTC. Amino acids: CATQAGGLERGETQYF.

The CDR3 here is CASSSVSPTGELFF. The CDR3 DNA is TGTGCCAGCAGCTCCGTTAGCCCGACCGGGGAGCTGTTTTTT. The V gene is TRBV11-2, the J gene TRBJ2-2, with D unresolved. In germline, CDR1 is SGHAT, CDR2 FQNNGV. Trimming stripped 4 bases from V and 5 bases from J, with 11 bases between. The CDR3 is made up of 14 amino acids.

V gene TRBV30 combines with J gene TRBJ1-3; 9 bases agree with TRBD1. After removal of 1 base from V and 4 bases from J, the junction contained 2 bases not matched to a gene. The germline V gene has CDR1 GTSNPN and CDR2 SVGIG (reference sequence). The CDR3 is 14 residues long. CDR3 region: CAWSGQGDGNTIYF. The CDR3 DNA is TGTGCCTGGAGTGGACAGGGGGACGGAAACACCATATATTTT.

This clone was seen a handful of times. The genes are TRBV29-1 and TRBJ2-6, with D perhaps TRBD1 (5 bases). This CDR3 spans 13 amino acids. The V gene's germline CDR1 is SQVTM and CDR2 ANQGSEA. V lost 7 bases and J lost 3, with 10 bases in between. CDR3 coding DNA: TGCAGCGCTGCAGGGTATGGGGCCAACGTCCTGACTTTC. Residues: CSAAGYGANVLTF.

J is TRBJ2-5 and V is TRBV9; 8 bases align to TRBD2. J gave up 0 bases and V 3 bases, and 7 bases lay outside the gene matches. The CDR3 has 16 amino acids. Germline values: CDR1 SGDLS, CDR2 YYNGEE. The CDR3 sequence is CASSETSGNYQETQYF. The CDR3, as DNA: TGTGCCAGCAGCGAAACTAGCGGAAATTACCAAGAGACCCAGTACTTC. Filled out from reference TRBV9 and TRBJ2-5, the complete variable domain reads DSGVTQTPKHLITATGQRVTLRCSPRSGDLSVYWYQQSLDQGLQFLIQYYNGEERAKGNILERFSAQQFPDLHSELNLSSLELGDSALYFCASSETSGNYQETQYFGPGTRLLVL.

This clone was seen a handful of times. The gene calls are TRBV4-1 and TRBJ2-2; the match to TRBD2 covers 11 bases. J lost 7 bases, V lost 0 bases, and 7 bases had no gene match. The germline CDR1 and CDR2 sequences are MGHRA and YSYEKL. This CDR3 contains 17 residues. Here the CDR3 reads CASSQDELAGVRGELFF. CDR3 sequence (DNA): TGCGCCAGCAGCCAAGACGAACTAGCGGGAGTCCGCGGGGAGCTGTTTTTT.

The chain couples TRBV19 to TRBJ2-1; TRBD1 might be the D (6 bases). This CDR3 comprises 14 residues. The germline V gene encodes CDR1 LNHDA and CDR2 SQIVND (reference sequence). In DNA form, the CDR3 reads TGTGCGAGTGAGGGGGTGGTCCCCTACAATGAGCAGTTCTTC. Residues: CASEGVVPYNEQFF.

This chain links TRBV30 with TRBJ1-4; D is possibly TRBD1 (6 bases). The CDR3 totals 14 residues. Trimming took off 0 bases at V and 8 bases at J, with 13 bases between the two ends. The germline gives CDR1 GTSNPN, CDR2 SVGIG (reference sequence). The CDR3 DNA reads as TGTGCCTGGAGTGTTCGACAGGATGCGGAAAAACTGTTTTTT. Translated: CAWSVRQDAEKLFF.

The chain is built from TRBV3-1 (or the pseudogene TRBV3-2) and TRBJ2-1, with 7 bases identical to TRBD2. The junction had 6 bases not matched to a gene; V was cut back by 3 bases and J by 4 bases. Per the germline V gene, CDR1 is LGHDT and CDR2 is YNNKEL (reference sequence). The CDR3 extends over 15 amino acids. The CDR3 reads CASSHRDYEYNEQFF. Written as DNA, the CDR3 is TGTGCCAGCAGCCACCGGGACTATGAATACAATGAGCAGTTCTTC.

The chain employs TRBV7-2 and TRBJ2-5; TRBD2 matches 10 bases. The CDR3 runs to 15 residues. The V and J ends lost 5 bases and 1 base, in that order; junction bases with no gene match: 4. The germline V gene has CDR1 SGHTA and CDR2 FQGNSA. The CDR3 nucleotides read TGTGCCAGCAGCGTTAGCGGGGGGTCCCAAGAGACCCAGTACTTC. It is translated as CASSVSGGSQETQYF.

V gene TRBV11-3 combines with J gene TRBJ2-2; maybe TRBD2 (5 bases). The CDR3 is 15 residues long. Germline-derived CDR1 and CDR2 are SGHNT and YENEEA. Trimming stripped 4 bases from V and 2 bases from J, with 11 bases between. This chain's CDR3 is CASSWASTNTGELFF. CDR3 coding DNA: TGTGCCAGCAGCTGGGCTAGCACCAACACCGGGGAGCTGTTTTTT.

Concerning this clone itself: One end of the junction does not line up with germline, which may come from a read error. This chain uses TRBV4-3 with TRBJ1-1, with TRBD1 matching over 7 bases. Germline CDR1 reads LGHNA; CDR2 reads YSLEER. This CDR3 comprises 15 residues. The CDR3 loop is CASRQDREANTEAFF. CDR3 nucleotide sequence: TGCGCCAGCAGACAAGACAGGGAAGCGAACACTGAAGCTTTCTTT.

The J gene is TRBJ2-5, the V gene TRBV18; 7 nucleotides align to TRBD1. The V gene's germline CDR1 is KGHSH and CDR2 LQKENI. With 8 bases clipped from V and 5 bases from J, the junction kept 8 bases outside the gene matches. This CDR3 contains 13 residues. As DNA, the CDR3 is TGTGCCAGCGGAAAGGGGGCAACGGAGACCCAGTACTTC. It codes for CASGKGATETQYF.

V usage is TRBV5-4 and J usage is TRBJ2-2, with TRBD2 matching over 11 bases. Looked up from germline, CDR1 is SGHNT and CDR2 is YYREEE (reference sequence). With 4 bases clipped from V and 7 bases from J, the junction kept 3 bases outside the gene matches. This CDR3 has 14 amino acids. For the CDR3, the DNA is TGTGCCAGCAGCAGGGGACTAGCGGACGGGGAGCTGTTTTTT. Amino acids: CASSRGLADGELFF.

This chain uses TRBV19 with TRBJ1-2; no clear D gene. Germline V gives CDR1 LNHDA, CDR2 SQIVND (reference sequence). Trimming shortened V by 3 bases and J by 8 bases, and 10 bases separated the two germline ends. This CDR3 has 12 amino acids. The DNA of the CDR3 is TGTGCCAGTAGTATCGGCAGGAAAGGCTACACCTTC. Translation gives CASSIGRKGYTF.

The chain links TRBV7-6 to TRBJ2-5, with a tentative D call TRBD1 (6 bases). V lost 8 bases and J 4 bases, leaving 14 bases between the germline ends. Germline values: CDR1 SGHVS, CDR2 FNYEAQ. This CDR3 comprises 13 residues. CDR3 DNA sequence: TGTGCCAGCGGCAACAGGGATGTAGAGACCCAGTACTTC. Translating it yields CASGNRDVETQYF.

The chain uses TRBV28 and TRBJ2-7; TRBD2 aligns across 7 bases. Germline assignment: CDR1 MDHEN and CDR2 SYDVKM. The CDR3 runs 15 residues. V lost 6 bases and J lost 0; bases outside the gene matches: 8. In nucleotides, the CDR3 is TGTGCCAGCAGCGGGGGAGGGACGAGCTCCTACGAGCAGTACTTC. As protein: CASSGGGTSSYEQYF.

The rearrangement uses TRBV6-4 and TRBJ2-3; 11 nucleotides align to TRBD2. V shed 2 bases and J 5 bases; nucleotides not matched to a gene: 6. The CDR3 is 16 amino acids. CDR1 and CDR2 from the germline V gene are MRHNA and SNTAGT. CDR3 sequence reads: CASSDPLLAGVDTQYF. The CDR3 DNA is TGTGCCAGCAGTGACCCGCTACTAGCGGGGGTAGATACGCAGTATTTT.

The chain links TRBV7-6 to TRBJ2-1, with D perhaps matching TRBD2 (5 bases). The CDR3 length is 17 residues. Trimming took 2 bases from V and 3 from J, leaving 17 bases between them. The germline CDR1 and CDR2 sequences are SGHVS and FNYEAQ. CDR3 sequence reads: CASSLSPSGTSYNEQFF. The CDR3 region has the DNA TGTGCCAGCAGCTTATCACCCTCGGGAACTAGCTACAATGAGCAGTTCTTC.